The 31 T cell receptor beta chains below were found in one sample sequenced in a study of blood T cell repertoires in COVID-19. Clones were read by immunoSEQ multiplex PCR, and TCRdb kept only the in-frame ones, dropping some. Of about 54,000 clones listed, about four fifths are singletons. What was sequenced was peripheral blood. The receptors come from a woman aged 55-69 years with acute or convalescent COVID-19.

The chain links TRBV12-3 or TRBV12-4 to TRBJ1-5, with 9 bases aligning to TRBD1. This CDR3 region has 13 residues. The CDR3 here is CASGQGSKQPQHF. The CDR3 coding sequence is TGTGCTTCAGGACAGGGGAGTAAACAGCCCCAGCATTTT.

V is TRBV5-6 and J is TRBJ2-3; 9 nucleotides line up with TRBD2. Germline CDR1 and CDR2: SGHDT and YYEEEE. V shed 5 bases and J 6 bases; nucleotides not matched to a gene: 10. This CDR3 contains 15 residues. CDR3 amino acids: CASRGGLAGMDTQYF. The CDR3 nucleotides read TGTGCCAGCAGAGGGGGGCTAGCGGGAATGGATACGCAGTATTTT. Variable domain in full (rest from reference TRBV5-6 and TRBJ2-3): DAGVTQSPTHLIKTRGQQVTLRCSPKSGHDTVSWYQQALGQGPQFIFQYYEEEERQRGNFPDRFSGHQFPNYSSELNVNALLLGDSALYLCASRGGLAGMDTQYFGPGTRLTVL.

The chain combines TRBV18 with TRBJ1-2; a weak D match, TRBD1 (6 bases). Germline V gene lookup returns CDR1 KGHSH and CDR2 LQKENI. V shed 6 bases and J shed 8 bases, with 16 bases lying between them. The CDR3 runs 13 residues. The CDR3 DNA reads TGTGCCAGCTCGCCATCAGGGGAGTTCGGCTACACCTTC. Encoded protein: CASSPSGEFGYTF.

The chain couples TRBV9 to TRBJ2-1; TRBD2 aligns across 12 bases. Trimming at V came to 1 base and at J to 4 bases, leaving 18 bases not matched to a gene. This CDR3 comprises 21 residues. From germline, CDR1 is SGDLS and CDR2 YYNGEE. CDR3 nucleotides: TGTGCCAGCAGCGTAACTGACGGGGGACTAGCGGGTCTTTTCCGATACAATGAGCAGTTCTTC. This encodes CASSVTDGGLAGLFRYNEQFF.

This chain links TRBV5-1 with TRBJ2-3; 13 bases agree with TRBD2. V shed 0 bases and J 5 bases; nucleotides not matched to a gene: 6. The CDR3 extends over 17 amino acids. CDR1 is SGHRS and CDR2 is YFSETQ in the germline V gene. The DNA of the CDR3 is TGCGCCAGCAGCTTGGGGACTAGCGGGGGCCTCAGAGATACGCAGTATTTT. This codes for CASSLGTSGGLRDTQYF.

V usage is TRBV3-1 (or the pseudogene TRBV3-2) and J usage is TRBJ2-5, with 7 bases matching TRBD2. The CDR3 runs to 18 residues. With 1 base clipped from V and 1 base from J, the junction kept 12 bases outside the gene matches. The germline CDR1 and CDR2 sequences are LGHDT and YNNKEL (reference sequence). The CDR3 DNA is TGTGCCAGCAGCCAAGGAGATGTTGGGCGGGGGACCCAAGAGACCCAGTACTTC. It encodes CASSQGDVGRGTQETQYF.

The sample holds one count of this clone. This chain links TRBV6-5 with TRBJ1-1; no clear D. This CDR3 spans 16 amino acids. CDR1 MNHEY and CDR2 SVGAGI come from the germline V gene. V shed 0 bases and J shed 0 bases, with 11 bases lying between them. For the CDR3, the DNA is TGTGCCAGCAGTTACTCATTCTCGGGTATGAACACTGAAGCTTTCTTT. This gives the protein CASSYSFSGMNTEAFF.

This clone appeared a few times. V is TRBV12-3 or TRBV12-4 and J is TRBJ2-3, with D unclear. CDR3 length equals 12 residues. Trimming removed 3 bases at V and 7 bases at J, with 8 bases between. CDR3 protein: CASSLSVYTQYF. For the CDR3, the DNA is TGTGCCAGCAGTTTGAGTGTTTATACGCAGTATTTT.

The chain links TRBV20-1 to TRBJ2-7, with a tentative D call TRBD1 (5 bases). The CDR3 runs 11 residues. V lost 3 bases and J 5 bases, leaving 8 bases between the germline ends. Germline V lookup: CDR1 DFQATT, CDR2 SNEGSKA (reference sequence). The CDR3 sequence is CSASRVDEQYF. The CDR3 DNA is TGCAGTGCTAGCAGGGTGGACGAGCAGTACTTC.

This chain connects TRBV9 to TRBJ2-2, with 8 nucleotides matching TRBD1. With V trimmed by 6 bases and J by 7 bases, 5 bases remained unmatched. This CDR3 spans 13 amino acids. Germline values: CDR1 SGDLS, CDR2 YYNGEE. The CDR3 loop reads CASNRGSNGELFF. CDR3 bases: TGTGCCAGCAACAGGGGGTCGAACGGGGAGCTGTTTTTT.

This chain links TRBV4-1 with TRBJ1-5; TRBD1 might be the D (5 bases). Germline V CDR1 and CDR2: MGHRA, YSYEKL. V dropped 2 bases and J dropped 2 bases, with 10 bases sitting between them. CDR3 length equals 15 residues. CDR3 amino acids: CASSQQGSGNQPQHF. DNA for the CDR3: TGCGCCAGCAGCCAACAGGGATCGGGCAATCAGCCCCAGCATTTT.

The chain employs TRBV6-5 and TRBJ1-3; D is uncertain. Germline V gene lookup returns CDR1 MNHEY and CDR2 SVGAGI. V lost 4 bases to trimming and J lost 0 bases, with 10 bases between them. This CDR3 is 15 amino acids long. The CDR3 DNA reads TGTGCCAGCAGTTCCCTGTTTAGCTCTGGAAACACCATATATTTT. Its protein is CASSSLFSSGNTIYF.

The J gene is TRBJ1-5, the V gene TRBV5-5; 10 bases are shared with TRBD1. Germline V gives CDR1 SGHKS, CDR2 YYEKEE (reference sequence). V dropped 4 bases and J dropped 0; count of bases not matched to a gene: 7. This CDR3 is built from 17 residues. CDR3 protein: CASSPGTGAGSNQPQHF. The CDR3 DNA reads as TGTGCCAGCAGCCCCGGGACAGGGGCGGGTAGCAATCAGCCCCAGCATTTT.

The rearrangement links TRBV5-4 to TRBJ2-5; TRBD2 aligns across 7 bases. CDR1 is SGHNT, CDR2 YYREEE, per germline (reference sequence). The CDR3 is made up of 13 amino acids. With 6 bases clipped from V and 4 bases from J, the junction kept 6 bases outside the gene matches. CDR3 nucleotide sequence: TGTGCCAGCACTTGGGGCGGGGGAGAGACCCAGTACTTC. Encoded protein: CASTWGGGETQYF.

The chain employs TRBV7-6 and TRBJ2-5; D is possibly TRBD2 (7 bases). The germline gives CDR1 SGHVS, CDR2 FNYEAQ. The CDR3 length is 15 residues. V lost 6 bases to trimming and J lost 4 bases, with 18 bases between them. This chain's CDR3 is CASSRLGGGGETQYF. CDR3 DNA sequence: TGTGCCAGCAGTCGCCTGGGGGGGGGCGGAGAGACCCAGTACTTC. Supplemented by reference TRBV7-6 and TRBJ2-5, the full variable domain reads GAGVSQSPRYKVTKRGQDVALRCDPISGHVSLYWYRQALGQGPEFLTYFNYEAQQDKSGLPNDRFSAERPEGSISTLTIQRTEQRDSAMYRCASSRLGGGGETQYFGPGTRLLVL.

The rearrangement links TRBV3-1 (or the pseudogene TRBV3-2) to TRBJ2-1, with TRBD1 as a possible D gene (5 bases). This CDR3 has 15 residues. Trimming left V 2 bases short and J 4 bases short, with 12 bases between. The V gene's germline CDR1 is LGHDT and CDR2 YNNKEL (reference sequence). CDR3 coding DNA: TGTGCCAGCAGCCAACCAGGGATTAGGTACAATGAGCAGTTCTTC. Its protein is CASSQPGIRYNEQFF.

V gene TRBV29-1 combines with J gene TRBJ2-3, with 8 bases that match TRBD2. Germline V CDR1 and CDR2: SQVTM, ANQGSEA. Trimming took 8 bases from V and 1 from J; bases not matched to a gene: 8. There are 14 residues in the CDR3. Written as DNA, the CDR3 is TGCAGCATTCTACCGGGACTAGGCACAGATACGCAGTATTTT. Its protein is CSILPGLGTDTQYF.

This chain connects TRBV7-9 to TRBJ2-2; TRBD2 matches 7 bases. Per the germline V gene, CDR1 is SEHNR and CDR2 is FQNEAQ (reference sequence). V gave up 5 bases and J gave up 1 base; unmatched junction bases: 13. This CDR3 is built from 18 residues. CDR3 residues: CASSGGFSAGENTGELFF. CDR3 sequence (DNA): TGTGCCAGCAGCGGTGGTTTTTCGGCGGGGGAGAACACCGGGGAGCTGTTTTTT.

CDR3 in amino acids: CASSFASGGAGTTDTQYF. As DNA, the CDR3 is TGTGCCAGCAGTTTTGCTAGCGGGGGGGCAGGTACGACAGATACGCAGTATTTT. This sequence joins TRBV28 and TRBJ2-3; 12 bases match TRBD2. V gave up 3 bases and J gave up 3 bases; unmatched junction bases: 10. There are 18 residues in the CDR3. In germline, CDR1 is MDHEN, CDR2 SYDVKM.

This chain connects TRBV7-3 to TRBJ2-5; D is perhaps TRBD1 (6 bases). Germline values: CDR1 SGHTA, CDR2 FQGTGA. V lost 4 bases, J lost 2 bases, and 8 bases lay in between. This CDR3 has 13 residues. CDR3 sequence reads: CASSSQGQETQYF. CDR3 coding DNA: TGTGCCAGCAGCTCACAGGGACAAGAGACCCAGTACTTC.

This clone was recorded only once. V usage is TRBV29-1 and J usage is TRBJ1-1, with D perhaps TRBD1 (6 bases). The V gene lost 6 bases and the J gene lost 1 base, with 12 bases spanning the gap. The V gene's germline CDR1 is SQVTM and CDR2 ANQGSEA. The CDR3 length is 13 residues. CDR3 sequence reads: CSVGDRSNTEAFF. The CDR3 DNA sequence: TGCAGCGTCGGAGACAGGTCGAACACTGAAGCTTTCTTT.

The sample holds a few counts of this clone. CDR3 DNA sequence: TGTGCCAGCAGTCCTATCAATTCACCCCTCCACTTT. Residues: CASSPINSPLHF. This chain links TRBV28 with TRBJ1-6; D is unresolved. Germline CDR1 reads MDHEN; CDR2 reads SYDVKM. The CDR3 has 12 residues. The V gene lost 5 bases and the J gene lost 7 bases, with 6 bases spanning the gap.

V usage is TRBV30 and J usage is TRBJ2-1; the match to TRBD2 covers 10 bases. The V gene's germline CDR1 is GTSNPN and CDR2 SVGIG (reference sequence). V lost 0 bases and J lost 6; bases outside the gene matches: 8. This CDR3 is built from 16 residues. The CDR3 loop reads CAWSVRAGGRSNEQFF. The CDR3 region has the DNA TGTGCCTGGAGTGTCAGAGCGGGAGGGCGGAGCAATGAGCAGTTCTTC.

This clone was seen more than once but under ten times. V gene TRBV6-5 combines with J gene TRBJ2-3; 14 bases fit TRBD2. Germline CDR1 and CDR2: MNHEY and SVGAGI. The length of the CDR3 is 16 residues. The V gene end was trimmed by 4 bases and the J gene end by 6 bases; junction bases not matched to a gene: 6. This CDR3 is CASSSGTSGSRDTQYF. CDR3 sequence (DNA): TGTGCCAGCAGTTCCGGGACTAGCGGGAGTAGGGATACGCAGTATTTT.

This clone was detected only a few times. The gene calls are TRBV27 and TRBJ1-5, with TRBD1 matching over 8 bases. This CDR3 comprises 17 residues. The junction had 10 bases not matched to a gene; V was cut back by 6 bases and J by 0 bases. Germline lookup yields CDR1 MNHEY and CDR2 SMNVEV (reference sequence). The CDR3 DNA sequence: TGTGCCAGCAGACTCACAGGGGGGGGTTTTAGCAATCAGCCCCAGCATTTT. Its translation: CASRLTGGGFSNQPQHF.

The rearrangement uses TRBV15 and TRBJ1-3; 9 bases map to TRBD1. Losses at the gene ends were 0 bases for V and 2 bases for J; bases not matched to a gene: 5. CDR3 length: 17 amino acids. Germline assignment: CDR1 LNHNV and CDR2 YYDKDF (reference sequence). The DNA of the CDR3 is TGTGCCACCAGCAGAGATCCCACAGGGGGCCCTGGAAACACCATATATTTT. Amino acid sequence: CATSRDPTGGPGNTIYF.

V is TRBV5-6 and J is TRBJ2-2; D may be TRBD1 (5 bases). V was cut by 3 bases and J by 0 bases, with 21 bases left in between. The CDR3 has 19 residues. CDR1 SGHDT and CDR2 YYEEEE come from the germline V gene. Written as DNA, the CDR3 is TGTGCCAGCAGCTCGAGGTATCCCACAGGACGGACGAACACCGGGGAGCTGTTTTTT. Translation: CASSSRYPTGRTNTGELFF.

This clone is a singleton in its sample. This rearrangement joins TRBV5-1 to TRBJ2-2; 8 bases match TRBD1. The CDR3 has 15 amino acids. Germline V CDR1 and CDR2: SGHRS, YFSETQ. V dropped 4 bases and J dropped 6; count of bases not matched to a gene: 8. The CDR3 nucleotides read TGCGCCAGCAGCCCCTCGACAGGGGAGGCCGGGGAGCTGTTTTTT. Translation: CASSPSTGEAGELFF.

The J gene is TRBJ1-5, the V gene TRBV10-3; 7 bases match TRBD1. The V segment lost 3 bases and the J segment 2 bases; nucleotides outside the gene matches: 1. The CDR3 extends over 14 amino acids. Germline CDR1 ENHRY, CDR2 SYGVKD. CDR3 in DNA: TGTGCCATCAGTGAAGGACAGGGCAATCAGCCCCAGCATTTT. Protein product: CAISEGQGNQPQHF.

The chain combines TRBV21-1 with TRBJ2-2; the listed D gene, TRBD1, was not tested against the DNA. TRBV21-1 counts as a pseudogene. The CDR3 extends over 13 amino acids. The CDR3 DNA reads TGTGTCTCCGGGACAGAGAACACCGGGGAGCTGTTTTTT. Residues: CVSGTENTGELFF.

This clone was counted only a few times. This chain links TRBV2 with TRBJ1-1; D possibly corresponds to TRBD1 (5 bases). From germline, CDR1 is SNHLY and CDR2 FYNNEI. V lost 6 bases to trimming and J lost 2 bases, with 13 bases between them. This CDR3 is 14 amino acids long. In DNA, the CDR3 is TGTGCCAGCAGCGGGCTCGACAGAAACACTGAAGCTTTCTTT. Translated, it gives CASSGLDRNTEAFF.